The sequence of this T cell receptor beta chain was determined in a study of T-cell reconstitution after alpha-beta-depleted transplantation in children. Findings of the study overall: Some patients owed their high day-60 TCRbeta diversity to surviving recipient T cells and thymic progenitors.

This CDR3 comprises 11 residues. The germline V gene has CDR1 SGHDT and CDR2 YYEEEE. Trimming took 2 bases from V and 6 from J, leaving 6 bases between them. Unique molecular identifiers featured in how the TCRbeta library was prepared. One entry per CDR3 protein results from TCRdb running MiXCR on the PCR reads. The sample has some 300,000 distinct CDR3 sequences, around a tenth seen once. This clonotype was picked up many times. Its specificity is not known. The source material was PBMCs, sampled before TCRalphabeta/CD19-depleted stem cell transplant. The chain employs TRBV5-6 and TRBJ2-7; no clear D. This receptor was obtained from a boy under two years old with acute myeloid leukemia, due to receive a stem cell transplant. The chain's CDR3 is CASSLQREQYF. The CDR3 DNA follows: TGTGCCAGCAGCTTACAGCGCGAGCAGTACTTC.